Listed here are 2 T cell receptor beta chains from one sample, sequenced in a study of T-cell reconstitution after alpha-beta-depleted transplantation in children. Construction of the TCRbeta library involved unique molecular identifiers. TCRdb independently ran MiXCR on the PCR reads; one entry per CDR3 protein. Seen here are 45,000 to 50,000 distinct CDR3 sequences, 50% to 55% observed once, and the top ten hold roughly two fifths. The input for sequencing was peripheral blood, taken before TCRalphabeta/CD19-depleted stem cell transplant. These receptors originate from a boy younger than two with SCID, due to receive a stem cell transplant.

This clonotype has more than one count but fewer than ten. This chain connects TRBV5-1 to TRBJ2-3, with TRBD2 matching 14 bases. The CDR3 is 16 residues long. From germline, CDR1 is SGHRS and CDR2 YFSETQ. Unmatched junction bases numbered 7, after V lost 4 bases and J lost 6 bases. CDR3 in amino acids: CASSPGLAGGRDTQYF. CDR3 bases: TGCGCCAGCAGCCCCGGACTAGCGGGGGGCCGGGATACGCAGTATTTT.

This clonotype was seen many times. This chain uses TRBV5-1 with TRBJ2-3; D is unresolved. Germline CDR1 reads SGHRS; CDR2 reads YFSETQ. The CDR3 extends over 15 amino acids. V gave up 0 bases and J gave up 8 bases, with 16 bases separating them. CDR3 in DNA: TGCGCCAGCAGCTTGGTAGGGCCCCCGGGTGGTACGCAGTATTTT. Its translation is CASSLVGPPGGTQYF.